This TCR beta chain was captured in a study of cytomegalovirus exposure and HLA in healthy donors. Trimming removed 8 bases at V and 3 bases at J, with 17 bases between. Looked up from germline, CDR1 is SNHLY and CDR2 is FYNNEI. The CDR3 extends over 14 amino acids. Use of 60 Vbeta and 13 Jbeta primers characterized the PCR. In the study's own analysis: An analysis that came later counted 70 million to 100 million unique TCR beta chains, some 11 million shared. This table comes from immunoSEQ multiplex PCR, and its TCRdb copy is limited to in-frame clones, with some not included. The V and J calls and clone size were taken over from that table, and D and trimming were inferred from the DNA. This sample has some 130,000 clones, with 75% to 85% found just once. Study findings and constraints: Specificity for CMV antigens was confirmed in vitro for a few of the CMV-associated chains.

Comment on this clone: What it binds is unknown.

Material: PBMCs. The chain couples TRBV2 to TRBJ2-7, with a weak D call TRBD2 (7 bases). The clonotype was recovered from a female donor in good health and CMV-seronegative. The CDR3 here is CASEGGATYYEQYF. In DNA form, the CDR3 reads TGTGCCAGCGAGGGGGGGGCCACGTACTACGAGCAGTACTTC.